What follows are 26 T cell receptor beta chains derived from one specimen sequenced in a study of shared clonotypes between healthy human individuals. Some clones are missing from TCRdb's copy, which holds only in-frame ones; the method was immunoSEQ multiplex PCR. The sample lists 1.5 million to 1.9 million clones; approximately 98% were seen once. Sequencing was done on a sample of naive CD4+ T cells sorted from blood. Subset here: CD45RA+ positively selected. Source of these receptors: a man aged 25 to 45 in good health.

Points on this clone: This CDR3 is also generated by other DNA sequences in the sample. The chain recombines TRBV5-4 with TRBJ2-7; D gene ambiguous. The CDR3 runs 14 residues. Per germline, CDR1 SGHNT and CDR2 YYREEE (reference sequence). Trimming shortened V by 3 bases and J by 1 base, and 11 bases separated the two germline ends. CDR3 sequence: CASSSELGSYEQYF. In nucleotides, the CDR3 is TGTGCCAGCAGCTCAGAGTTGGGATCCTACGAGCAGTACTTC. The full variable domain, rest sourced from reference TRBV5-4 and TRBJ2-7, is ETGVTQSPTHLIKTRGQQVTLRCSSQSGHNTVSWYQQALGQGPQFIFQYYREEENGRGNFPPRFSGLQFPNYSSELNVNALELDDSALYLCASSSELGSYEQYFGPGTRLTVT.

V is TRBV6-5 and J is TRBJ1-4; D may be TRBD1 (5 bases). The CDR3 contains 14 residues. Trimming removed 6 bases from V and 8 bases from J, with 16 bases in between. The germline CDR1 and CDR2 sequences are MNHEY and SVGAGI. Here the CDR3 reads CASSLGGLAEKLFF. The DNA of the CDR3 is TGTGCCAGCAGCCTCGGGGGTCTGGCAGAAAAACTGTTTTTT.

The chain uses TRBV6-1 and TRBJ2-7; D possibly matches TRBD1 or TRBD2 (5 bases each). Trimming removed 10 bases at V and 3 bases at J, with 22 bases between. The CDR3 extends over 15 amino acids. Germline CDR1 is MNHNS and CDR2 is SASEGT. CDR3 region: CATRITGTQLYEQYF. The CDR3 nucleotides are TGTGCCACCCGAATCACCGGGACGCAGCTCTACGAGCAGTACTTC.

Notes on this clone: The germline gene is not matched at one end of the junction; a read error may be the cause. This chain connects TRBV7-7 to TRBJ2-7; 11 nucleotides match TRBD1. Germline V gene lookup returns CDR1 SSHAT and CDR2 FNYEAQ (reference sequence). The CDR3 totals 15 residues. CDR3 protein: CASSSGQGALYEQYF. The CDR3 DNA follows: TGTGCTAGCAGCTCCGGACAGGGGGCTCTCTACGAGCAGTACTTC.

The J gene is TRBJ2-1, the V gene TRBV5-4; D is possibly TRBD2 (6 bases). The length of the CDR3 is 15 residues. Germline CDR1 reads SGHNT; CDR2 reads YYREEE (reference sequence). The V and J ends lost 2 bases and 3 bases respectively, with 12 bases between them. CDR3 DNA sequence: TGTGCCAGCAGCTTTCAATCGGGACTCTACAATGAGCAGTTCTTC. Its translation is CASSFQSGLYNEQFF.

V gene TRBV10-1 combines with J gene TRBJ2-2; the D gene is possibly TRBD2 (5 bases). CDR1 and CDR2 from the germline V gene are WNHNN and SYGVQD (reference sequence). The CDR3 has 15 residues. V shed 3 bases and J shed 0 bases, with 8 bases lying between them. As DNA, the CDR3 is TGCGCCAGCAGTGACTTGGACTCGAACACCGGGGAGCTGTTTTTT. Translation gives CASSDLDSNTGELFF.

The chain uses TRBV9 and TRBJ2-1; 9 bases line up with TRBD1. The CDR3 totals 15 residues. V was pared by 4 bases and J by 8 bases, with 10 bases of the junction left unmatched. Germline V gives CDR1 SGDLS, CDR2 YYNGEE. CDR3 protein: CASSNGTGIFDEQFF. For the CDR3, the DNA is TGTGCCAGCAGCAACGGGACAGGGATTTTCGATGAGCAGTTCTTC.

V gene TRBV5-6 combines with J gene TRBJ2-1; 8 nucleotides line up with TRBD1. CDR1 is SGHDT, CDR2 YYEEEE, per germline. The V segment lost 0 bases and the J segment 8 bases; nucleotides outside the gene matches: 4. The CDR3 runs to 14 residues. CDR3 nucleotides: TGTGCCAGCAGCTTGGACCAGGGGGCCCATGAGCAGTTCTTC. As protein: CASSLDQGAHEQFF.

J is TRBJ2-1 and V is TRBV5-4; TRBD2 might be the D (5 bases). V shed 5 bases and J shed 0 bases, with 12 bases lying between them. Germline values: CDR1 SGHNT, CDR2 YYREEE (reference sequence). This CDR3 is built from 15 residues. In nucleotides, the CDR3 is TGTGCCAGCAGTCCGAAGCGGAGCTCCTACAATGAGCAGTTCTTC. Its translation is CASSPKRSSYNEQFF.

V is TRBV5-5 and J is TRBJ1-2; no reliable D call. Germline V CDR1 and CDR2: SGHKS, YYEKEE (reference sequence). Trimming removed 4 bases from V and 8 bases from J, with 21 bases in between. CDR3 length: 15 residues. The DNA for the CDR3 is TGTGCCAGCAGCCCTGGAGGAGTGGGGTATTCGGGCTACACCTTC. It codes for CASSPGGVGYSGYTF. The full variable domain, its missing parts supplied by reference TRBV5-5 and TRBJ1-2, is DAGVTQSPTHLIKTRGQQVTLRCSPISGHKSVSWYQQVLGQGPQFIFQYYEKEERGRGNFPDRFSARQFPNYSSELNVNALLLGDSALYLCASSPGGVGYSGYTFGSGTRLTVV.

The V call is TRBV18, the J call TRBJ2-7; D might be TRBD2 (5 bases). The CDR3 is 12 residues long. V was trimmed by 6 bases and J by 3 bases, leaving 9 bases between them. Germline V gene lookup returns CDR1 KGHSH and CDR2 LQKENI. The CDR3 DNA reads TGTGCCAGCTCCGCGGGTCTCTACGAGCAGTACTTC. Protein product: CASSAGLYEQYF.

On this clone itself: Additional DNA sequences in this sample encode the identical CDR3. The rearrangement joins TRBV4-2 to TRBJ2-7; D gene ambiguous. Trimming shortened V by 1 base and J by 6 bases, and 4 bases separated the two germline ends. The CDR3 spans 11 residues. Looked up from germline, CDR1 is LGHNA and CDR2 is YNFKEQ. The CDR3 reads CASSQVGEQYF. In DNA, the CDR3 is TGTGCCAGCAGCCAAGTGGGCGAGCAGTACTTC.

The gene calls are TRBV28 and TRBJ1-2; D unresolved. Trimming stripped 10 bases from V and 8 bases from J, with 14 bases between. The CDR3 is 11 residues long. The V gene's germline CDR1 is MDHEN and CDR2 SYDVKM. The CDR3 loop is CAIRLFRGYTF. The CDR3 coding sequence is TGTGCCATCAGACTCTTTAGGGGCTACACCTTC.

This clone was seen a single time. V is TRBV5-5 and J is TRBJ1-1; D gene unclear. Between the trimmed V and J ends, which lost 3 bases and 6 bases, there was a span of 15 bases. CDR1 is SGHKS and CDR2 is YYEKEE in the germline V gene (reference sequence). CDR3 length equals 14 residues. The CDR3 region is CASSSLTREAEAFF. CDR3 nucleotide sequence: TGTGCCAGCAGCTCTTTGACACGTGAGGCTGAAGCTTTCTTT.

The genes are TRBV11-2 and TRBJ2-3; weak D call: TRBD1 (5 bases). Trimming left V 5 bases short and J 6 bases short, with 18 bases between. This CDR3 has 15 residues. Germline V gives CDR1 SGHAT, CDR2 FQNNGV. CDR3 nucleotides: TGTGCCAGCAGCCAGACAGTTATGGCTGTGGATACGCAGTATTTT. This gives the protein CASSQTVMAVDTQYF.

This clone was picked up one time. The V call is TRBV18, the J call TRBJ2-5; D remains unclear. The end of the DNA aligns better with TRBJ2-7, so the J call may be wrong. Germline CDR1 reads KGHSH; CDR2 reads LQKENI. The CDR3 length is 14 residues. The CDR3 DNA reads as TGTGCCAGCTCAACCTACTTGGGTACCTACGAGCAGTACTTC. It specifies CASSTYLGTYEQYF.

The rearrangement links TRBV19 to TRBJ2-7; 7 bases align to TRBD1. The V gene end was trimmed by 3 bases and the J gene end by 5 bases; junction bases not matched to a gene: 7. Germline V gene lookup returns CDR1 LNHDA and CDR2 SQIVND (reference sequence). The CDR3 totals 14 residues. The CDR3 DNA reads TGTGCCAGTAGTATTGGCAGGGGGTCCCACGAGCAGTACTTC. Protein product: CASSIGRGSHEQYF.

The genes are TRBV30 and TRBJ1-5; D unresolved. V dropped 1 base and J dropped 4 bases, with 14 bases sitting between them. This CDR3 is 15 amino acids long. From germline, CDR1 is GTSNPN and CDR2 SVGIG (reference sequence). CDR3 DNA sequence: TGTGCCTGGAGTGGGGCGCGGCTGGGGAATCAGCCCCAGCATTTT. Amino acid sequence: CAWSGARLGNQPQHF.

For this clone: Other DNA variants within this sample encode the same CDR3. The CDR3, as DNA: TGTGCCAGCAGTTACTCGCGGAACACTGAAGCTTTCTTT. It yields the protein CASSYSRNTEAFF. J is TRBJ1-1 and V is TRBV6-6; no clear D. V was cut by 0 bases and J by 1 base, with 3 bases left in between. Germline V gene sequence: CDR1 MNHNY, CDR2 SVGAGI (reference sequence). The CDR3 runs to 13 residues.

The chain uses TRBV7-8 and TRBJ2-1; the match to TRBD2 covers 7 bases. Germline V lookup: CDR1 SGHVS, CDR2 FQNEAQ. V was pared by 1 base and J by 8 bases, with 11 bases of the junction left unmatched. This CDR3 is 16 amino acids long. CDR3 DNA: TGTGCCAGCAGCTTAGAGGGAGCGGGAATGCGGGATGAGCAGTTCTTC. Protein sequence: CASSLEGAGMRDEQFF.

The gene calls are TRBV7-9 and TRBJ1-1; D might be TRBD1 (5 bases). V gave up 2 bases and J gave up 7 bases, with 11 bases separating them. The CDR3 has 13 residues. Looked up from germline, CDR1 is SEHNR and CDR2 is FQNEAQ (reference sequence). CDR3 residues: CASSLQGYGEAFF. CDR3 sequence (DNA): TGTGCCAGCAGCTTACAGGGATACGGTGAAGCTTTCTTT. Based on the CDR3 plus reference TRBV7-9 and TRBJ1-1, the full variable domain is DTGVSQNPRHKITKRGQNVTFRCDPISEHNRLYWYRQTLGQGPEFLTYFQNEAQLEKSRLLSDRFSAERPKGSFSTLEIQRTEQGDSAMYLCASSLQGYGEAFFGQGTRLTVV.

This sequence joins TRBV5-1 and TRBJ2-1; D may correspond to TRBD1 or TRBD2 (6 bases each). The CDR3 has 15 residues. CDR1 is SGHRS and CDR2 is YFSETQ in the germline V gene. Deletions cut 6 bases from V and 7 bases from J, with 20 bases between. CDR3 DNA sequence: TGCGCCAGCACAGTGGGGGCAGCCAGCGGGAATGAGCAGTTCTTC. Its protein is CASTVGAASGNEQFF.

This chain connects TRBV7-9 to TRBJ1-5; tentative D call: TRBD1 (5 bases). The CDR3 covers 15 residues. V lost 1 base and J 5 bases, leaving 12 bases between the germline ends. CDR1 and CDR2 (germline): SEHNR, FQNEAQ (reference sequence). CDR3 residues: CASSLDRGGDQPQHF. In DNA, the CDR3 is TGTGCCAGCAGCTTAGATCGTGGGGGGGATCAGCCCCAGCATTTT.

The chain carries TRBV27 and TRBJ2-2; 11 bases agree with TRBD1. From germline, CDR1 is MNHEY and CDR2 SMNVEV (reference sequence). J was trimmed by 5 bases and V by 8 bases; bases with no gene match: 10. CDR3 length: 16 residues. The DNA for the CDR3 is TGTGCCAGCGGACGCCGGGACAGGGGGGGGACCGGGGAGCTGTTTTTT. It yields the protein CASGRRDRGGTGELFF.

V usage is TRBV4-3 and J usage is TRBJ2-2; possible D gene TRBD2, 5 bases. Trimming pared 1 base from V and 7 bases from J, leaving 7 bases between. Germline V gene data show CDR1 as LGHNA and CDR2 as YSLEER. The CDR3 runs to 13 residues. The chain's CDR3 is CASSQVAGGELFF. CDR3 sequence (DNA): TGCGCCAGCAGCCAAGTCGCGGGCGGGGAGCTGTTTTTT.

The rearrangement links TRBV7-2 to TRBJ2-1; D call uncertain. Germline V gene sequence: CDR1 SGHTA, CDR2 FQGNSA. The V end was cut by 3 bases, the J end by 8 bases, with 14 bases between. The CDR3 has 14 amino acids. CDR3: CASSLGSGLDEQFF. CDR3 nucleotide sequence: TGTGCCAGCAGCTTGGGATCTGGGTTGGATGAGCAGTTCTTC. Complete variable domain (other parts from reference TRBV7-2 and TRBJ2-1): GAGVSQSPSNKVTEKGKDVELRCDPISGHTALYWYRQSLGQGLEFLIYFQGNSAPDKSGLPSDRFSAERTGGSVSTLTIQRTQQEDSAVYLCASSLGSGLDEQFFGPGTRLTVL.